Below, 23 T cell receptor beta chains from the same sample are listed, as sequenced in a study of cytomegalovirus exposure and HLA in healthy donors. PCR was performed using 60 Vbeta and 13 Jbeta primers. The protocol was immunoSEQ multiplex PCR, while the TCRdb copy is restricted to in-frame clones and leaves out a portion. The sample lists fewer than 90,000 clones, roughly three quarters occurring once. Sequenced: PBMCs. These TCRs come from a male donor in good health and CMV-seronegative.

The chain carries TRBV9 and TRBJ2-1; 9 nucleotides agree with TRBD1. The CDR3 is 12 residues long. Germline V gene sequence: CDR1 SGDLS, CDR2 YYNGEE. V was pared by 3 bases and J by 15 bases, with 7 bases of the junction left unmatched. The DNA for the CDR3 is TGTGCCAGCAGCGCGCCCCGGGACAGGGTGTTCTTC. This sequence encodes CASSAPRDRVFF.

As DNA, the CDR3 is TGTGCCAGCAGCTTAACGGCGTTCGCGGGACAGATACAAGAGACCCAGTACTTC. Protein product: CASSLTAFAGQIQETQYF. This chain connects TRBV7-7 to TRBJ2-5, with D perhaps TRBD1 (7 bases). CDR1 is SSHAT and CDR2 is FNYEAQ in the germline V gene (reference sequence). Trimming left V 2 bases short and J 2 bases short, with 21 bases between. CDR3 length equals 18 residues.

The chain uses TRBV5-1 and TRBJ2-7, with 15 bases aligning to TRBD2. This CDR3 comprises 17 residues. Germline values: CDR1 SGHRS, CDR2 YFSETQ. The V gene end was trimmed by 4 bases and the J gene end by 2 bases; junction bases not matched to a gene: 7. CDR3 in DNA: TGCGCCAGCAGCCATGGGACTAGCGGGAGGCATCCCTACGAGCAGTACTTC. Residues: CASSHGTSGRHPYEQYF.

V and J are TRBV4-2 and TRBJ2-5; 9 nucleotides match TRBD2. The CDR3 is made up of 16 amino acids. V was pared by 0 bases and J by 4 bases, with 6 bases of the junction left unmatched. Germline V gene sequence: CDR1 LGHNA, CDR2 YNFKEQ. The CDR3 coding sequence is TGTGCCAGCAGCCAAGAGGGCGGGGGGGCCCGAGAGACCCAGTACTTC. It codes for CASSQEGGGARETQYF.

This chain connects TRBV28 to TRBJ1-4; D gene uncertain. Germline CDR1 MDHEN, CDR2 SYDVKM. Trimming left V 4 bases short and J 3 bases short, with 12 bases between. The CDR3 loop spans 15 amino acids. The DNA of the CDR3 is TGTGCCAGCAGTTCGGTGTACAGCTCTAATGAAAAACTGTTTTTT. Translated, it gives CASSSVYSSNEKLFF.

The V call is TRBV18, the J call TRBJ2-7; 9 bases are a match to TRBD2. Germline values: CDR1 KGHSH, CDR2 LQKENI. The CDR3 covers 15 residues. The trim removed 0 bases at V and 7 bases at J, leaving 7 bases unmatched. CDR3 protein: CASSPPREGPGEQYF. The CDR3 DNA is TGTGCCAGCTCACCACCGCGGGAGGGGCCTGGGGAGCAGTACTTC.

This chain links TRBV6-1 with TRBJ2-7; D gene unclear. V lost 2 bases and J lost 3, with 11 bases in between. Germline V CDR1 and CDR2: MNHNS, SASEGT. The CDR3 loop spans 14 amino acids. As DNA, the CDR3 is TGTGCCAGCAGTGAAAACGAGGTACGCTACGAGCAGTACTTC. This sequence encodes CASSENEVRYEQYF.

V usage is TRBV7-3 and J usage is TRBJ1-2; 9 bases are shared with TRBD1. Germline lookup yields CDR1 SGHTA and CDR2 FQGTGA. This CDR3 has 18 amino acids. Trimming removed 4 bases from V and 4 bases from J; junction bases left unmatched: 16. The CDR3: CASSSSGTGTRGAYGYTF. The CDR3 nucleotides are TGTGCCAGCAGCTCGTCCGGGACAGGGACGCGTGGGGCCTATGGCTACACCTTC.

This clone appeared a few times. The chain has TRBV7-2 and TRBJ2-1; 8 nucleotides line up with TRBD2. Trimming took 0 bases from V and 6 from J; bases not matched to a gene: 4. The CDR3 sequence is 15 residues long. Germline V gene sequence: CDR1 SGHTA, CDR2 FQGNSA. This CDR3 is CASSLASGVGNEQFF. The CDR3 nucleotides are TGTGCCAGCAGCTTAGCTAGCGGGGTGGGCAATGAGCAGTTCTTC.

As regards this clone: No conserved phenylalanine or tryptophan ends this CDR3, so it is likely a read error. This sequence joins TRBV28 and TRBJ1-1, with D unclear. CDR1 MDHEN and CDR2 SYDVKM come from the germline V gene. V dropped 5 bases and J dropped 1 base, with 8 bases sitting between them. The CDR3 spans 13 residues. The CDR3 nucleotides are TGTGCCAGCAGTGCCGGGGAGAACACTGAAGCTTTCCTT. It yields the protein CASSAGENTEAFL.

This chain uses TRBV4-1 with TRBJ1-1, with D tentatively TRBD1 (5 bases). V was shortened by 1 base and J by 11 bases, with 14 bases between the two germline ends. Germline values: CDR1 MGHRA, CDR2 YSYEKL. The CDR3 is 13 amino acids. DNA for the CDR3: TGCGCCAGCAGCCAAGTGGAGGGGACGCTGGCTTTCTTT. It specifies CASSQVEGTLAFF.

CDR3 DNA: TGTGCCAGCTCACCGGGGAGGGTTCCTGAAGCTTTCTTT. This codes for CASSPGRVPEAFF. The gene calls are TRBV18 and TRBJ1-1; D is uncertain. V lost 3 bases and J 6 bases, leaving 11 bases between the germline ends. CDR1 KGHSH and CDR2 LQKENI come from the germline V gene. The CDR3 is made up of 13 amino acids.

V gene TRBV5-4 combines with J gene TRBJ2-1; perhaps TRBD2 as D (6 bases). CDR3 length: 14 residues. Germline V lookup: CDR1 SGHNT, CDR2 YYREEE (reference sequence). Trimming cost V 4 bases and J 3 bases, with 11 bases left between them. CDR3 nucleotides: TGTGCCAGCAGCCTCGGGAGATACTACAATGAGCAGTTCTTC. As protein: CASSLGRYYNEQFF.

The chain is built from TRBV27 and TRBJ2-7, with 8 nucleotides matching TRBD2. The CDR3 contains 14 residues. CDR1 is MNHEY and CDR2 is SMNVEV in the germline V gene (reference sequence). With 2 bases clipped from V and 3 bases from J, the junction kept 3 bases outside the gene matches. CDR3 region: CASSLTRGVYEQYF. The CDR3 DNA reads TGTGCCAGCAGTTTAACGCGGGGGGTCTACGAGCAGTACTTC.

This clone was picked up a small number of times. This chain uses TRBV27 with TRBJ2-2; 7 nucleotides align to TRBD1. Germline CDR1 and CDR2: MNHEY and SMNVEV (reference sequence). CDR3 length: 13 amino acids. With 8 bases clipped from V and 1 base from J, the junction kept 1 base outside the gene matches. The DNA of the CDR3 is TGTGCCAGCGGGACAGAGAACACCGGGGAGCTGTTTTTT. The encoded protein is CASGTENTGELFF.

As concerns this clone: This sample includes further DNA sequences coding for the same CDR3. V is TRBV11-2 and J is TRBJ2-1; 7 bases map to TRBD1. This CDR3 is built from 15 residues. CDR1 is SGHAT, CDR2 FQNNGV, per germline. V trimming: 1 base; J trimming: 6 bases; junction bases outside the gene matches: 6. CDR3 bases: TGTGCCAGCAGCTTAGGAGCAGGGGGTCTCAATGAGCAGTTCTTC. Translated, it gives CASSLGAGGLNEQFF. The complete variable domain, with remaining parts taken from reference TRBV11-2 and TRBJ2-1, reads EAGVAQSPRYKIIEKRQSVAFWCNPISGHATLYWYQQILGQGPKLLIQFQNNGVVDDSQLPKDRFSAERLKGVDSTLKIQPAKLEDSAVYLCASSLGAGGLNEQFFGPGTRLTVL.

This clone appeared once. The J gene is TRBJ2-7, the V gene TRBV18; 9 bases are shared with TRBD1. The length of the CDR3 is 15 residues. The ends lost 3 bases at V and 6 bases at J; junction bases unmatched: 9. In germline, CDR1 is KGHSH, CDR2 LQKENI. CDR3 in amino acids: CASSPPQGATGEQYF. As DNA, the CDR3 is TGTGCCAGCTCACCGCCACAGGGGGCAACCGGCGAGCAGTACTTC. The variable domain in full, with the rest retrieved from reference TRBV18 and TRBJ2-7, is NAGVMQNPRHLVRRRGQEARLRCSPMKGHSHVYWYRQLPEEGLKFMVYLQKENIIDESGMPKERFSAEFPKEGPSILRIQQVVRGDSAAYFCASSPPQGATGEQYFGPGTRLTVT.

The chain combines TRBV10-3 with TRBJ2-6, with D unclear. The CDR3 covers 13 residues. In germline, CDR1 is ENHRY, CDR2 SYGVKD. The V end lost 11 bases, the J end lost 2 bases, and 10 bases lay between the germline ends. Written as DNA, the CDR3 is TGTGCCGTTGAGTTGGCTGGGGCCAACGTCCTGACTTTC. Translating it yields CAVELAGANVLTF.

The CDR3 DNA is TGTGCCAGCAGCTCTTACCATATGGGGGCATTTTACGACACCGGGGAGCTGTTTTTT. Protein product: CASSSYHMGAFYDTGELFF. The rearrangement joins TRBV7-2 to TRBJ2-2, with D perhaps matching TRBD1 (6 bases). The germline V gene encodes CDR1 SGHTA and CDR2 FQGNSA. The V end was cut by 4 bases, the J end by 3 bases, with 24 bases between. The CDR3 length is 19 residues.

This clone was observed a few times. The genes are TRBV18 and TRBJ2-3; 8 bases fit TRBD1. V lost 5 bases, J lost 6 bases, and 13 bases stayed unmatched. This CDR3 spans 16 amino acids. In germline, CDR1 is KGHSH, CDR2 LQKENI. The CDR3 region is CASSDPGTGYSDTQYF. CDR3 nucleotide sequence: TGTGCCAGCTCAGATCCGGGGACAGGTTATTCTGATACGCAGTATTTT.

This clone was seen only a few times. CDR3 sequence reads: CASSLGQGGGNTIYF. CDR3 bases: TGTGCCAGCAGCTTGGGACAGGGGGGAGGAAACACCATATATTTT. V gene TRBV11-2 combines with J gene TRBJ1-3; 11 bases are a match to TRBD1. V was pared by 3 bases and J by 4 bases, with 2 bases of the junction left unmatched. Germline V gene lookup returns CDR1 SGHAT and CDR2 FQNNGV. This CDR3 contains 15 residues.

In its sample, this clone was seen a few times. The chain recombines TRBV5-1 with TRBJ2-7, with 7 bases that match TRBD2. V lost 4 bases to trimming and J lost 4 bases; unmatched junction nucleotides: 5. The germline CDR1 and CDR2 sequences are SGHRS and YFSETQ. The CDR3 runs to 13 residues. The chain's CDR3 is CASSPSGAYEQYF. The CDR3 DNA is TGCGCCAGCAGCCCTAGCGGTGCTTACGAGCAGTACTTC.

The chain couples TRBV6-5 to TRBJ1-2; tentative D call: TRBD1 (6 bases). Per the germline V gene, CDR1 is MNHEY and CDR2 is SVGAGI. Trimming stripped 6 bases from V and 7 bases from J, with 15 bases between. CDR3 length: 13 residues. This CDR3 reads CASRPTAGAGYTF. DNA for the CDR3: TGTGCCAGCAGACCTACGGCGGGGGCTGGCTACACCTTC.